The rows below give T cell receptor beta chains drawn from one sample of a study of CD8 T cells in ankylosing spondylitis. One entry per CDR3 protein results from TCRdb running MiXCR on the 5' RACE reads. Here the sample spans about 250,000 distinct CDR3 sequences, under 35% being singletons. The sample was blood, either unsorted or a sorted T cell fraction (not recorded which). The receptors derive from a male donor with ankylosing spondylitis or in good health (not recorded which). Each CDR3 is given with its conserved first and last residue. A D gene is named only where the DNA matches it firmly. Only part of the rows carry a size: once, few, many, or a class if the clone is expanded.

d_gene	v_gene	abundance	j_gene	CDR3aa	CDR3nt
NA	TRBV5-1	NA	TRBJ2-1	CASSYTDSSYNEQFF	TGCGCCAGCAGCTACACCGACAGCTCCTACAATGAGCAGTTCTTC
NA	TRBV12-3/TRBV12-4	few	TRBJ2-7	CASSLLGMVAYEQYF	TGTGCCAGCAGTTTGCTGGGGATGGTCGCCTACGAGCAGTACTTC
NA	TRBV7-9	NA	TRBJ2-2	CASSFAREVTGELFF	TGTGCCAGCAGCTTTGCCAGGGAGGTCACCGGGGAGCTGTTTTTT
NA	TRBV25-1	few	TRBJ1-2	CASSDQGRGYTF	TGTGCCAGCAGTGACCAGGGTAGGGGCTACACCTTC
NA	TRBV7-2	few	TRBJ2-5	CASSLGGVRETQYF	TGTGCCAGCAGCTTAGGGGGAGTCCGGGAGACCCAGTACTTC
NA	TRBV6-1	few	TRBJ1-4	CASSKGTGHGEKLFF	TGTGCCAGCAGTAAGGGTACAGGGCATGGTGAAAAACTGTTTTTT
NA	TRBV6-1	NA	TRBJ2-2	CASSEIMNTGELFF	TGTGCCAGCAGTGAAATCATGAACACCGGGGAGCTGTTTTTT
NA	TRBV18	NA	TRBJ1-1	CASSPSRVTAEAFF	TGTGCCAGCTCACCAAGTCGGGTGACAGCTGAAGCTTTCTTT
TRBD1	TRBV7-2	NA	TRBJ2-7	CASSLGFDRGYRSEQYF	TGTGCCAGCAGCTTGGGCTTCGACAGGGGATATCGAAGCGAGCAGTACTTC
NA	TRBV9	few	TRBJ2-2	CASSETGRGELFF	TGTGCCAGCAGCGAGACCGGGCGCGGGGAGCTGTTTTTT
NA	TRBV5-1	NA	TRBJ2-3	CASSPGTSNTDTQYF	TGCGCCAGCAGCCCCGGGACTTCTAACACAGATACGCAGTATTTT
TRBD1	TRBV10-3	NA	TRBJ1-1	CAISEGQGPVITEAFF	TGTGCCATCAGTGAGGGACAGGGCCCCGTAATCACTGAAGCTTTCTTT
TRBD2	TRBV7-2	NA	TRBJ2-3	CASSPGGNPTDTQYF	TGTGCCAGCAGCCCGGGGGGGAACCCCACAGATACGCAGTATTTT
TRBD2	TRBV7-6	NA	TRBJ2-2	CASSFQERDPANTGELFF	TGTGCCAGCAGCTTCCAGGAGCGGGACCCCGCGAACACCGGGGAGCTGTTTTTT
NA	TRBV12-3/TRBV12-4	NA	TRBJ2-7	CASSFWGKPYEQYF	TGTGCCAGCAGTTTTTGGGGAAAACCCTACGAGCAGTACTTC
TRBD2	TRBV12-3/TRBV12-4	NA	TRBJ2-7	CASTGNSGGSKDPYEQYF	TGTGCCAGCACTGGGAATAGCGGGGGGTCCAAAGATCCCTACGAGCAGTACTTC
NA	TRBV15	few	TRBJ2-7	CATSGGGQLSYEQYF	TGTGCCACCAGCGGGGGAGGACAGCTATCCTACGAGCAGTACTTC
NA	TRBV6-5	few	TRBJ1-6	CASSYSLSGLRQGNSPLHF	TGTGCCAGCAGTTACTCCCTGAGTGGTCTACGGCAGGGTAATTCACCCCTCCACTTT
NA	TRBV20-1	NA	TRBJ2-3	CSARWASLTDTQYF	TGCAGTGCTAGATGGGCTAGCCTCACAGATACGCAGTATTTT